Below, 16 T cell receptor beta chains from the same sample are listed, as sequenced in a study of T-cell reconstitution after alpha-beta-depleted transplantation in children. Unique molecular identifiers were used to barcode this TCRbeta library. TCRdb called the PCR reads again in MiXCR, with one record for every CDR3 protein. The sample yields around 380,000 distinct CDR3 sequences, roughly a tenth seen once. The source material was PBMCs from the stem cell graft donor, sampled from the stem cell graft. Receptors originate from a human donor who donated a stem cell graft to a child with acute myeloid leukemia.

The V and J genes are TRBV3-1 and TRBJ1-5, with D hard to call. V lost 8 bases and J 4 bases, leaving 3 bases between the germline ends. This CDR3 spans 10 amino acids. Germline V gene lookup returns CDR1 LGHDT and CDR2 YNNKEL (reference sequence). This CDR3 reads CASLNQPQHF. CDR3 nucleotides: TGTGCCAGCCTTAATCAGCCCCAGCATTTT.

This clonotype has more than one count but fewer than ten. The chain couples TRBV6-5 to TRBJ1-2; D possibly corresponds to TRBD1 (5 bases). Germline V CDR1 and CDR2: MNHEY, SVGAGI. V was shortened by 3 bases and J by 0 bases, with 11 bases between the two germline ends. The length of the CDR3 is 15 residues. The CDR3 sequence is CASSYGSGANYGYTF. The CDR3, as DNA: TGTGCCAGCAGTTATGGATCGGGGGCTAACTATGGCTACACCTTC.

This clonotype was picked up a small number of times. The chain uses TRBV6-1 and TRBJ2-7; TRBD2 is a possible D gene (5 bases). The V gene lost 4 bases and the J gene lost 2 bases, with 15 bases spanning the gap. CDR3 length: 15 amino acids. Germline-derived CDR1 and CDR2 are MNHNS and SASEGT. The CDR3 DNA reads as TGTGCCAGCAGTGCTTGGACCCGAGGGACCTACGAGCAGTACGTC. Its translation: CASSAWTRGTYEQYV.

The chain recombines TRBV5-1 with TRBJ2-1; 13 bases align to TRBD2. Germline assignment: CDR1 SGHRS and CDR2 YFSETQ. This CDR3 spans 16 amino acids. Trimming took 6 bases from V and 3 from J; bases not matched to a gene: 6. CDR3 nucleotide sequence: TGCGCCAGCACTCCTCGGACTAGCGGGGGCTACAATGAGCAGTTCTTC. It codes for CASTPRTSGGYNEQFF. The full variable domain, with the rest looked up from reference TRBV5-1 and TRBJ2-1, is KAGVTQTPRYLIKTRGQQVTLSCSPISGHRSVSWYQQTPGQGLQFLFEYFSETQRNKGNFPGRFSGRQFSNSRSEMNVSTLELGDSALYLCASTPRTSGGYNEQFFGPGTRLTVL.

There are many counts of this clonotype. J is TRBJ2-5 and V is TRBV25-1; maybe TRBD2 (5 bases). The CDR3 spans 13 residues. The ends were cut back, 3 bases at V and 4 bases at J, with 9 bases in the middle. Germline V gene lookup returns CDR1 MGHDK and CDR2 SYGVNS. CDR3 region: CASSDRGGETQYF. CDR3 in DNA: TGTGCCAGCAGTGATCGGGGTGGAGAGACCCAGTACTTC.

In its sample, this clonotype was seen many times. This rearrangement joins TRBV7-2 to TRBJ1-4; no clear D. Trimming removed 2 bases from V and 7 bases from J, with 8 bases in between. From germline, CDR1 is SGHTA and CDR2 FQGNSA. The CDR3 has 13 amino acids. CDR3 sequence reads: CASSLPSPEKLFF. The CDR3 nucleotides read TGTGCCAGCAGCTTACCCAGTCCTGAAAAACTGTTTTTT. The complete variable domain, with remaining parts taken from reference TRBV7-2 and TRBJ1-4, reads GAGVSQSPSNKVTEKGKDVELRCDPISGHTALYWYRQSLGQGLEFLIYFQGNSAPDKSGLPSDRFSAERTGGSVSTLTIQRTQQEDSAVYLCASSLPSPEKLFFGSGTQLSVL.

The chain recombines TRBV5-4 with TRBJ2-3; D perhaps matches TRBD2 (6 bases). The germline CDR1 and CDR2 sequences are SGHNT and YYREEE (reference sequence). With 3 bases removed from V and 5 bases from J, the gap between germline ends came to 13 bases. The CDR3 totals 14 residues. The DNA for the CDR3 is TGTGCCAGCAGCTCTACTAGCAAAGGAGATACGCAGTATTTT. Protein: CASSSTSKGDTQYF.

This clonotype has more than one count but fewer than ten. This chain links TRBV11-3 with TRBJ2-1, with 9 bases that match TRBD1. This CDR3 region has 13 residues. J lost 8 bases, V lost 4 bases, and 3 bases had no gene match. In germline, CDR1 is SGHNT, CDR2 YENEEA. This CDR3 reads CASSYRGRDEQFF. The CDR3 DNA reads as TGTGCCAGCAGCTACAGGGGGCGAGATGAGCAGTTCTTC.

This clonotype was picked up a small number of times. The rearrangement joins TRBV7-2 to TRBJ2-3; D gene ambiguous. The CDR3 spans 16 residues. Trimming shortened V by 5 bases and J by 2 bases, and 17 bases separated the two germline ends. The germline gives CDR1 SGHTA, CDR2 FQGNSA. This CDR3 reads CASSAQATIHTDTQYF. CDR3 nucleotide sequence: TGTGCCAGCAGCGCGCAGGCCACTATACACACAGATACGCAGTATTTT.

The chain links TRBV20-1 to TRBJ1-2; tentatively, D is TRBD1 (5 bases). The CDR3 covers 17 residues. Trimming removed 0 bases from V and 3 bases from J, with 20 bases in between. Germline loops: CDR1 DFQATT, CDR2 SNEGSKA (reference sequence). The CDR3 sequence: CSARDRGKGRKDYGYTF. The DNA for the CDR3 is TGCAGTGCTAGAGATAGGGGAAAGGGGAGGAAGGACTATGGCTACACCTTC.

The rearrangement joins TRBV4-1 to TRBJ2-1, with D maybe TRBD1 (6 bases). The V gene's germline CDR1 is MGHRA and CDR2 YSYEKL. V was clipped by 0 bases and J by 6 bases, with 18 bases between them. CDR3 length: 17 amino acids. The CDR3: CASSQDLLERGGNEQFF. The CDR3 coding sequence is TGCGCCAGCAGCCAAGATCTTTTGGAGAGAGGGGGCAATGAGCAGTTCTTC.

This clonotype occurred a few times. The DNA for the CDR3 is TGTGCCAGCGGGAGGGGAGCCGGGGAGCTGTTTTTT. It encodes CASGRGAGELFF. V gene TRBV6-5 combines with J gene TRBJ2-2; 7 bases match TRBD2. There are 12 residues in the CDR3. V trimming: 8 bases; J trimming: 6 bases; junction bases outside the gene matches: 3. Germline loops: CDR1 MNHEY, CDR2 SVGAGI.

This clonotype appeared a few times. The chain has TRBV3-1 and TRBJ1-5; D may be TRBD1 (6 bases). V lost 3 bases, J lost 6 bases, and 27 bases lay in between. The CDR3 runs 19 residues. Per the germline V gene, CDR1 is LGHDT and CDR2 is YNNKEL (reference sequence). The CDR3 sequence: CASSHSAEDFSGEFQPQHF. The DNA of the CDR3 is TGTGCCAGCAGCCATTCCGCGGAAGATTTTTCAGGGGAATTTCAGCCCCAGCATTTT.

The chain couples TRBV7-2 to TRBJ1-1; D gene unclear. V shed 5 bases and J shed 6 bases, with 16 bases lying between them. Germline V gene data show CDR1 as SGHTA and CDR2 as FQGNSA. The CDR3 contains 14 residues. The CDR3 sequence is CASSQHTSGAEAFF. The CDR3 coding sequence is TGTGCCAGCAGCCAACATACCTCTGGGGCTGAAGCTTTCTTT.

The CDR3 reads CASSFAMGGGTGELFF. The CDR3 DNA reads TGTGCCAGCAGCTTTGCTATGGGCGGGGGGACCGGGGAGCTGTTTTTT. This chain links TRBV7-2 with TRBJ2-2; 8 nucleotides line up with TRBD2. Per the germline V gene, CDR1 is SGHTA and CDR2 is FQGNSA. V shed 3 bases, J shed 5 bases, and the junction held 8 bases outside the gene matches. The CDR3 spans 16 residues.

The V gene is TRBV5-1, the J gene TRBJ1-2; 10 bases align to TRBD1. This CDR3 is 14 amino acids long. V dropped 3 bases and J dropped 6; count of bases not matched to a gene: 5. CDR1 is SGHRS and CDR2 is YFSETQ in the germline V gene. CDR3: CASSSGQGLHGYTF. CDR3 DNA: TGCGCCAGCAGCTCGGGACAGGGGTTGCATGGCTACACCTTC. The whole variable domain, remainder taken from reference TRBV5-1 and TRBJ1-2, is KAGVTQTPRYLIKTRGQQVTLSCSPISGHRSVSWYQQTPGQGLQFLFEYFSETQRNKGNFPGRFSGRQFSNSRSEMNVSTLELGDSALYLCASSSGQGLHGYTFGSGTRLTVV.